The table lists the clone carrying this TCR beta chain with many counts. Its antigen remains unknown. Each TCR transcript was tagged with a 10-nucleotide random UMI during 5'RACE. One entry per CDR3 protein results from TCRdb running MiXCR on the 5' RACE reads. This sample carries around 44,000 distinct CDR3 sequences, around 13% of them seen once, and the ten largest clones take approximately 3.6%. Libraries from sorted cells used about a million T cells (CD4+ or CD8+). This specimen comes from a study of neurological immune-mediated disorders. V shed 5 bases and J shed 3 bases, with 13 bases lying between them. Germline CDR1 reads DFQATT; CDR2 reads SNEGSKA (reference sequence). This CDR3 has 13 amino acids. Overall study results and limits: The study found no CDR3 amino acid sequences shared by expanded clones across subjects, suggesting private repertoires in all groups.

The rearrangement links TRBV20-1 to TRBJ2-5; a weak D match, TRBD1 (6 bases). The receptor was derived from a woman between 55 and 75 years old with HTLV-1-associated myelopathy (HAM/TSP). Sequenced sample: CD4+ T cells from blood. The CDR3 loop reads CSACKTGEETQYF. CDR3 DNA sequence: TGCAGTGCTTGCAAGACAGGTGAAGAGACCCAGTACTTC.